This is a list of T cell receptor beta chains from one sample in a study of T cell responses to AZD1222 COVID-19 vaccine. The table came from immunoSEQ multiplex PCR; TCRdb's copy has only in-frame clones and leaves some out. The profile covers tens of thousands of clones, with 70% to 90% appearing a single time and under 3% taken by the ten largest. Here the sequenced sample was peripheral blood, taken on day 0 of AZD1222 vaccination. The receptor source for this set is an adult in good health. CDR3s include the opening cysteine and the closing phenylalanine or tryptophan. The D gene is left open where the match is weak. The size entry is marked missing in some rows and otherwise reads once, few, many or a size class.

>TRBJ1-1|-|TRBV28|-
CASSFRDTEAFF
TGTGCCAGCAGTTTCAGGGATACTGAAGCTTTCTTT
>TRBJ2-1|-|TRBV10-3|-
CAISSPKAGSYNEQFF
TGTGCCATCAGTTCCCCCAAAGCTGGCTCCTACAATGAGCAGTTCTTC
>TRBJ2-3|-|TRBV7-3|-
CASSPGRTDTQYF
TGTGCCAGCAGCCCGGGCAGGACAGATACGCAGTATTTT
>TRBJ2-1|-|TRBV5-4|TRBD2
CASSPPGTSGYNEQFF
TGTGCCAGCAGCCCCCCCGGGACTAGCGGATACAATGAGCAGTTCTTC
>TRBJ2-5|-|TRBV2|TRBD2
CASSEERGGETQYF
TGTGCCAGCAGTGAAGAGCGGGGGGGTGAGACCCAGTACTTC
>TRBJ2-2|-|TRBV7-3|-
CASSLTRAANTGELFF
TGTGCCAGCAGCTTAACTAGAGCGGCGAACACCGGGGAGCTGTTTTTT
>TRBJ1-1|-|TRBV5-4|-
CASSTARGGTEAFF
TGTGCCAGCAGCACAGCCAGGGGTGGCACTGAAGCTTTCTTT
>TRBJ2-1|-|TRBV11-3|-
CASSLEDSYNEQFF
TGTGCCAGCAGCTTAGAGGACTCGTACAATGAGCAGTTCTTC
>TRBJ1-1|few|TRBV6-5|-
CASSTYRDERTEAFF
TGTGCCAGCAGTACCTACCGGGACGAGAGGACTGAAGCTTTCTTT
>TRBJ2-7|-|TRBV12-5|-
CASGLVPRQRYEQYF
TGTGCTAGTGGTTTGGTCCCCCGGCAAAGGTACGAGCAGTACTTC
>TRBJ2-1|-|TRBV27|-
CASSLSPSAAYNEQFF
TGTGCCAGCAGTTTATCCCCCAGCGCAGCCTACAATGAGCAGTTCTTC
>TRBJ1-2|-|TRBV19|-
CASSIGGSAYGYTF
TGTGCCAGTAGTATAGGAGGGTCGGCCTATGGCTACACCTTC
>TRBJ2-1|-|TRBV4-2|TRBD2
CASSHPQLAETYNEQFF
TGTGCCAGCAGCCACCCCCAACTAGCGGAGACCTACAATGAGCAGTTCTTC
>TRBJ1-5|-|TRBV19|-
CASTDRRGPNQPQHF
TGTGCCAGTACCGACAGGAGAGGCCCCAATCAGCCCCAGCATTTT
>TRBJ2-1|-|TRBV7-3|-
CASSSAPGNEQFF
TGTGCCAGCAGCTCCGCCCCCGGCAATGAGCAGTTCTTC
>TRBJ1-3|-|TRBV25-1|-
CASHTQGLSGNTIYF
TGTGCCAGCCATACTCAGGGACTCTCTGGAAACACCATATATTTT
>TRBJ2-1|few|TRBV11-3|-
CASSLDQGPREQFF
TGTGCCAGCAGCTTAGATCAGGGTCCGCGTGAGCAGTTCTTC
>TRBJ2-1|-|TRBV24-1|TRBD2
CATSDPGTSSDEQFF
TGTGCCACCAGTGACCCCGGGACTAGCAGCGATGAGCAGTTCTTC
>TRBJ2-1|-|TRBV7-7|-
CASSSDNEQFF
TGTGCCAGCAGTTCCGACAATGAGCAGTTCTTC
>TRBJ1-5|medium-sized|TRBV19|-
CASSIAGVYSNQPQHF
TGTGCCAGTAGTATAGCGGGGGTTTATAGCAATCAGCCCCAGCATTTT
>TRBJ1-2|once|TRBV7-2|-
CASSPWTVDGYTF
TGTGCCAGCAGCCCATGGACAGTCGATGGTTACACCTTC
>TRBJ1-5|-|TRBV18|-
CASSREGRDQPQHF
TGTGCCAGCTCACGAGAGGGAAGGGATCAGCCCCAGCATTTT
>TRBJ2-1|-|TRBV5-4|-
CASSLDPGSYNEQFF
TGTGCCAGCAGCTTGGATCCGGGTTCCTACAATGAGCAGTTCTTC